The next 29 T cell receptor beta chains were all read from a single sample in a study of blood T cells in healthy people across ages. A second PCR of about 7 to 11 cycles used a sample-barcoded 5' primer and a J-beta primer mix. MiXCR, run by TCRdb on the 5' RACE reads, gives a single entry per CDR3 protein. Of around 670,000 distinct CDR3 sequences listed, under 30% are singletons. The sequenced sample was blood. The source of these receptors is a woman aged 80 or over in good health.

Comments on this clonotype: It may be a read error: a sequence one base away is much more abundant. This chain joins TRBV12-3 or TRBV12-4 and TRBJ2-7; D is possibly TRBD1 or TRBD2 (6 bases each). This CDR3 contains 14 residues. The CDR3 loop reads CAGSPSGGFYEQYF. Written as DNA, the CDR3 is TGTGCCGGCAGCCCTTCCGGGGGCTTCTACGAGCAGTACTTC.

This clonotype came up many times. The chain has TRBV7-2 and TRBJ2-5; no firm D call. The V gene lost 5 bases and the J gene lost 5 bases, with 9 bases spanning the gap. In germline, CDR1 is SGHTA, CDR2 FQGNSA. The CDR3 has 12 amino acids. CDR3 DNA sequence: TGTGCCAGCAGCCCCGCTCGGGAGACCCAGTACTTC. It specifies CASSPARETQYF.

The chain links TRBV21-1 to TRBJ1-4; TRBD1 is the table's D call and was not checked against the DNA. TRBV21-1 is described as a pseudogene. The CDR3 totals 17 residues. In nucleotides, the CDR3 is TGTGCCAGCAGAGGGAACAGGGGGAACACAACTAATGAAAAACTGTTTTTT. Protein: CASRGNRGNTTNEKLFF.

A note on this clonotype: This may stem from a read error, because a much larger clone lies one nucleotide away. V and J are TRBV5-6 and TRBJ2-5, with 10 bases identical to TRBD2. The CDR3 runs 15 residues. The germline gives CDR1 SGHDT, CDR2 YYEEEE. V lost 2 bases, J lost 9 bases, and 10 bases stayed unmatched. This CDR3 is CASSLAGGPEEAQYF. The DNA of the CDR3 is TGTGCCAGCAGCTTAGCGGGGGGGCCGGAGGAGGCCCAGTACTTC.

There are a few counts of this clonotype. The chain carries TRBV21-1 and TRBJ1-1. TRBV21-1 corresponds to a pseudogene. This CDR3 has 16 amino acids. CDR3 bases: TGTGCCAGCAGCAAAGAAGGGGGAGGGCGAGGCACTGAAGCTTTCTTT. Translation gives CASSKEGGGRGTEAFF.

This clonotype has ten or more counts. The V call is TRBV6-6, the J call TRBJ1-2; D possibly corresponds to TRBD1 (5 bases). Between the trimmed V and J ends, which lost 0 bases and 0 bases, there was a span of 14 bases. Germline lookup yields CDR1 MNHNY and CDR2 SVGAGI (reference sequence). This CDR3 contains 17 residues. The DNA for the CDR3 is TGTGCCAGCAGTTACTCGAACAGGCTGACAGCTAACTATGGCTACACCTTC. Translating gives CASSYSNRLTANYGYTF.

The gene calls are TRBV25-1 and TRBJ1-5; no clear D gene. Germline CDR1 is MGHDK and CDR2 is SYGVNS. There are 13 residues in the CDR3. V lost 9 bases and J lost 2, with 11 bases in between. For the CDR3, the DNA is TGTGCCAGTGCCGAGACGGGCAATCAGCCCCAGCATTTT. It specifies CASAETGNQPQHF.

Ten or more counts support this clonotype. The CDR3 region is CASSATTPGQGSNEQFF. DNA for the CDR3: TGTGCCAGCAGCGCTACCACTCCGGGACAGGGGAGCAATGAGCAGTTCTTC. The chain carries TRBV7-2 and TRBJ2-1, with TRBD1 matching over 10 bases. V gave up 5 bases and J gave up 6 bases; unmatched junction bases: 13. Per germline, CDR1 SGHTA and CDR2 FQGNSA. The CDR3 is 17 amino acids.

This clonotype was seen at least ten times. CDR3 amino acids: CSPHRGLMNTEAFF. In DNA form, the CDR3 reads TGCAGCCCGCACAGGGGGCTCATGAACACTGAAGCTTTCTTT. This chain joins TRBV29-1 and TRBJ1-1; 9 nucleotides line up with TRBD1. Germline trimming cut 8 bases from V and 0 bases from J; bases unmatched to any gene: 7. The germline V gene has CDR1 SQVTM and CDR2 ANQGSEA. The CDR3 runs to 14 residues. Full variable domain (remainder filled in from reference TRBV29-1 and TRBJ1-1): SAVISQKPSRDICQRGTSLTIQCQVDSQVTMMFWYRQQPGQSLTLIATANQGSEATYESGFVIDKFPISRPNLTFSTLTVSNMSPEDSSIYLCSPHRGLMNTEAFFGQGTRLTVV.

The chain recombines TRBV7-2 with TRBJ1-1; tentatively, D is TRBD1 (6 bases). CDR3 size: 13 residues. CDR1 and CDR2 (germline): SGHTA, FQGNSA. V lost 8 bases and J 5 bases, leaving 15 bases between the germline ends. The CDR3 reads CASGRQGNTEAFF. CDR3 bases: TGTGCCAGCGGCCGCCAGGGGAATACTGAAGCTTTCTTT.

This clonotype occurred many times. The genes are TRBV20-1 and TRBJ2-1; no reliable D call. Between the trimmed V and J ends, which lost 2 bases and 2 bases, there was a span of 16 bases. CDR1 and CDR2 (germline): DFQATT, SNEGSKA (reference sequence). This CDR3 comprises 16 residues. CDR3 in DNA: TGCAGTGCTAGATCCCAGGCTGGGGATACCTACAATGAGCAGTTCTTC. It codes for CSARSQAGDTYNEQFF.

A few counts support this clonotype. V is TRBV12-3 or TRBV12-4 and J is TRBJ2-2; unclear D gene. The CDR3 consists of 11 residues. V was clipped by 5 bases and J by 7 bases, with 5 bases between them. In DNA, the CDR3 is TGTGCCAGCAGTCCACTCGGGGAGCTGTTTTTT. Protein: CASSPLGELFF.

A remark on this clonotype: Possible read error: a much larger clone is one base away. This rearrangement joins TRBV5-1 to TRBJ2-7; possible D gene TRBD2, 5 bases. In germline, CDR1 is SGHRS, CDR2 YFSETQ. The CDR3 contains 14 residues. CDR3 sequence (DNA): TGCGCCAGCAGCTTGTCGGGGATACCCTACGGGCAGTACTTC. Its protein product is CASSLSGIPYGQYF.

Many counts were recorded for this clonotype. The chain is built from TRBV12-3 or TRBV12-4 and TRBJ2-5, with 9 bases identical to TRBD2. The CDR3 runs 14 residues. V dropped 5 bases and J dropped 4; count of bases not matched to a gene: 5. CDR3 bases: TGTGCCAGCAGTCCTCCGGGACTAGCAGAGACCCAGTACTTC. This encodes CASSPPGLAETQYF.

This clonotype was found a few times. J is TRBJ1-1 and V is TRBV27; D not resolved. Between the trimmed V and J ends, which lost 2 bases and 11 bases, there was a span of 21 bases. This CDR3 contains 15 residues. Germline CDR1 MNHEY, CDR2 SMNVEV (reference sequence). The CDR3 loop is CASSLRPALAGMAFF. In DNA form, the CDR3 reads TGTGCCAGCAGTTTACGACCTGCCCTAGCAGGAATGGCTTTCTTT.

This clonotype was counted a few times. The rearrangement links TRBV3-1 to TRBJ1-2; 7 bases map to TRBD1. Germline V CDR1 and CDR2: LGHDT, YNNKEL (reference sequence). CDR3 size: 14 residues. V shed 3 bases and J 4 bases; nucleotides not matched to a gene: 5. The CDR3 nucleotides are TGTGCCAGCAGCCAGCGGGACAGCTCCTATGGCTACACCTTC. This gives the protein CASSQRDSSYGYTF.

The chain carries TRBV19 and TRBJ2-5; 7 nucleotides agree with TRBD1. The CDR3 loop spans 15 amino acids. Germline V gives CDR1 LNHDA, CDR2 SQIVND (reference sequence). V trimming: 5 bases; J trimming: 5 bases; junction bases outside the gene matches: 11. The CDR3: CASSPRQGSAETQYF. CDR3 DNA sequence: TGTGCCAGTAGTCCTCGACAGGGTTCCGCGGAGACCCAGTACTTC.

This clonotype was observed many times. The gene calls are TRBV7-2 and TRBJ1-1, with 9 bases that match TRBD1. The ends lost 4 bases at V and 1 base at J; junction bases unmatched: 16. Germline V gene data show CDR1 as SGHTA and CDR2 as FQGNSA. The CDR3 extends over 19 amino acids. As DNA, the CDR3 is TGTGCCAGCAGCTCAGAGACGGGGGACAGGGTCTTTGCGAACACTGAAGCTTTCTTT. It yields the protein CASSSETGDRVFANTEAFF.

Notes on this clonotype: A much larger clone is a single base away; this may be a read error. V usage is TRBV3-1 and J usage is TRBJ2-1, with D tentatively TRBD1 or TRBD2 (5 bases each). Germline assignment: CDR1 LGHDT and CDR2 YNNKEL (reference sequence). The CDR3 has 13 residues. The CDR3 region is CTSSLNRGDEQFF. CDR3 coding DNA: TGTACCAGCAGTCTAAACCGGGGCGATGAGCAGTTCTTC.

The V gene is TRBV6-5, the J gene TRBJ1-5; 9 nucleotides align to TRBD1. Germline CDR1 is MNHEY and CDR2 is SVGAGI. The CDR3 runs to 15 residues. CDR3 bases: TGTGCATCATGGCCCGGACAGGGGAGCAATCAGCCCCAGCATTTT. The encoded protein is CASWPGQGSNQPQHF.

This clonotype was seen repeatedly, ten times or more. The rearrangement uses TRBV5-5 and TRBJ2-7; TRBD1 matches 9 bases. CDR3 length: 13 amino acids. CDR1 and CDR2 (germline): SGHKS, YYEKEE (reference sequence). The ends lost 5 bases at V and 4 bases at J; junction bases unmatched: 4. This chain's CDR3 is CASRRDREYEQYF. CDR3 in DNA: TGTGCCAGCAGAAGGGACAGGGAATACGAGCAGTACTTC.

Of note for this clonotype: This may arise from a read error, as a much more abundant clone is one base away. This chain links TRBV5-6 with TRBJ1-2; unclear D gene. Germline CDR1 is SGHDT and CDR2 is YYEEEE. Trimming left V 3 bases short and J 5 bases short, with 17 bases between. CDR3 length: 15 amino acids. CDR3 coding DNA: TGTGCCAGCAGCTCAATTTTGGAGGAGCGTTATGGCTACACCTTC. Translating it yields CASSSILEERYGYTF.

This clonotype occurred many times. The V call is TRBV29-1, the J call TRBJ2-5; 9 nucleotides agree with TRBD1. V was pared by 7 bases and J by 1 base, with 10 bases of the junction left unmatched. The CDR3 sequence is 15 residues long. The germline V gene encodes CDR1 SQVTM and CDR2 ANQGSEA. CDR3 DNA: TGCAGCGCGCGGGGTGGGACAGGGCCCCAAGAGACCCAGTACTTC. It yields the protein CSARGGTGPQETQYF.

This clonotype was recorded at least ten times. V is TRBV25-1 and J is TRBJ2-7; 8 bases align to TRBD1. Looked up from germline, CDR1 is MGHDK and CDR2 is SYGVNS. V shed 7 bases, J shed 1 base, and the junction held 12 bases outside the gene matches. The CDR3 length is 16 residues. The CDR3, as DNA: TGTGCCAGCACCCTAGCAGGGGGCGCTGGGTCCTACGAGCAGTACTTC. Translation gives CASTLAGGAGSYEQYF.

The V call is TRBV7-9, the J call TRBJ2-7; perhaps D is TRBD1 or TRBD2 (5 bases each). Trimming removed 6 bases at V and 7 bases at J, with 19 bases between. CDR1 and CDR2 from the germline V gene are SEHNR and FQNEAQ (reference sequence). The CDR3 consists of 14 residues. The CDR3 nucleotides are TGTGCCAGCAGTCACTTGGGTGGGGGAAAGGAGCAGTACTTC. The encoded protein is CASSHLGGGKEQYF.

The chain combines TRBV20-1 with TRBJ1-4; 9 bases map to TRBD1. CDR1 is DFQATT and CDR2 is SNEGSKA in the germline V gene (reference sequence). The CDR3 spans 15 residues. The V gene end was trimmed by 6 bases and the J gene end by 0 bases; junction bases not matched to a gene: 5. The CDR3 spells CSATDRGSTNEKLFF. The CDR3 DNA sequence: TGCAGTGCAACTGACAGGGGGTCAACTAATGAAAAACTGTTTTTT.

The table lists this clonotype with many counts. The chain links TRBV7-2 to TRBJ2-7; no reliable D call. Trimming cost V 4 bases and J 5 bases, with 9 bases left between them. Germline V CDR1 and CDR2: SGHTA, FQGNSA. The CDR3 is made up of 12 amino acids. The CDR3 protein is CASSSRRHEQYF. Here the CDR3 DNA reads TGTGCCAGCAGCTCCAGGAGACACGAGCAGTACTTC.

This clonotype was counted at least ten times. V is TRBV20-1 and J is TRBJ1-5, with D possibly TRBD1 on 5 matching bases. From germline, CDR1 is DFQATT and CDR2 SNEGSKA (reference sequence). The CDR3 has 18 amino acids. The germline V and J ends were trimmed by 4 bases and 0 bases, with 22 bases remaining between them. CDR3 residues: CSATQYPGRPNSNQPQHF. CDR3 sequence (DNA): TGCAGTGCTACTCAGTATCCGGGACGGCCGAATAGCAATCAGCCCCAGCATTTT.

V gene TRBV7-2 combines with J gene TRBJ2-7; 8 positions agree with TRBD2. After removal of 2 bases from V and 6 bases from J, the junction contained 6 bases not matched to a gene. CDR3 length: 14 amino acids. Germline V gene lookup returns CDR1 SGHTA and CDR2 FQGNSA. CDR3 bases: TGTGCCAGCAGCTTAAAACTAGCGGAGGGCGAGCAGTACTTC. Protein product: CASSLKLAEGEQYF.